A selection of T cell receptor beta chains follows, all from one sample in a study of beta chain features in type 1 diabetes. Sequencing was performed with immunoSEQ multiplex PCR; in TCRdb, only in-frame clones are kept and a portion is missing. The table has around 300,000 clones, around 13% seen once. Sequenced: central memory CD4+ T cells from blood. These receptors were taken from a man aged 25-45 years in good health. CDR3s include the opening cysteine and the closing phenylalanine or tryptophan. Each record gives: D gene, V gene, J gene, clone size, CDR3 protein. D genes are given only for firm matches. Size is stated for part of the rows, as once, few or many counts, or as a class when the clone is expanded.

>NA|TRBV5-6|TRBJ1-2|NA
CASIQTQGYYGYTF
>TRBD2|TRBV5-1|TRBJ2-1|NA
CASRREGDNEQFF
>TRBD1|TRBV6-5|TRBJ1-2|NA
CASSSGTGGISDGYTF
>NA|TRBV27|TRBJ1-5|NA
CASSLQGINQPQHF
>NA|TRBV2|TRBJ1-5|few
CASSLGGGGQPQHF
>TRBD2|TRBV27|TRBJ2-3|NA
CASSRPLAGLTDTQYF
>NA|TRBV5-4|TRBJ1-6|NA
CASSQETTGFSDNSPLHF
>NA|TRBV9|TRBJ1-2|NA
CASSPRAGPNYGYTF
>TRBD1|TRBV6-5|TRBJ1-5|few
CASSYKWEQGRWPQHF
>TRBD2|TRBV7-2|TRBJ2-5|NA
CASSLLAGGPVWTQYF